Sequencing of this T cell receptor (beta chain) was carried out in a study of T cells in localized non-small cell lung cancer. Study-level points and caveats: Adjacent uninvolved lung tissue had the highest T cell clonality, exceeding tumor. Adjacent lung held a median around 56 of the top 100 tumor clones. Only one tumor region was sequenced, so heterogeneity remains possible.

The V gene end was trimmed by 6 bases and the J gene end by 1 base; junction bases not matched to a gene: 8. Germline V gene data show CDR1 as SNHLY and CDR2 as FYNNEI. This CDR3 comprises 16 residues. Details on this clone: Its antigen remains unknown.

Only in-frame clones appear in the TCRdb table, and some are missing; sequencing was by immunoSEQ multiplex PCR. The sample has fewer than 40,000 clones, approximately 84% seen once. The sample consisted of peripheral blood, taken before any cancer treatment. The V gene is TRBV2, the J gene TRBJ2-7; TRBD2 agrees at 11 bases. The TCR sequence derives from a male donor at least 60 years old with stage III lung adenocarcinoma. CDR3 in DNA: TGTGCCAGCAGAGGGGGGGCTAGCGGGAGGTCCTACGAGCAGTACTTC. Residues: CASRGGASGRSYEQYF.